One and the same sample provided the 20 T cell receptor beta chains below, sequenced in a study of T cells in Graves' hyperthyroidism and ophthalmopathy. Using RNA transcripts as the source, TCR beta CDR3 regions were amplified. TCR CDR3 regions were first amplified by RT-PCR with HTBI primers. TCRdb re-called the multiplex PCR reads through MiXCR, storing one row per CDR3 protein. The table shows 300,000 or so distinct CDR3 sequences, with about 17% occurring only once. Sequencing was done on a sample of blood. Receptors were obtained from a woman aged 55-70 years with Graves' ophthalmopathy.

This clonotype was counted ten times or more. The V and J genes are TRBV2 and TRBJ1-1, with D tentatively TRBD1 (5 bases). This CDR3 has 14 amino acids. Germline V gene data show CDR1 as SNHLY and CDR2 as FYNNEI. Trimming pared 6 bases from V and 5 bases from J, leaving 16 bases between. The CDR3 DNA sequence: TGTGCCAGCAGCGCCAGGGCGGAAGGAACTGAAGCTTTCTTT. Translation: CASSARAEGTEAFF.

The J gene is TRBJ2-7, the V gene TRBV7-2; D is perhaps TRBD1 (5 bases). The CDR3 is 13 amino acids. Germline V lookup: CDR1 SGHTA, CDR2 FQGNSA. Deletions cut 1 base from V and 6 bases from J, with 10 bases between. The CDR3 sequence is CASSLEWGSEQYF. The CDR3 DNA sequence: TGTGCCAGCAGCTTAGAGTGGGGCTCCGAGCAGTACTTC. The full variable domain, with the rest looked up from reference TRBV7-2 and TRBJ2-7, is GAGVSQSPSNKVTEKGKDVELRCDPISGHTALYWYRQSLGQGLEFLIYFQGNSAPDKSGLPSDRFSAERTGGSVSTLTIQRTQQEDSAVYLCASSLEWGSEQYFGPGTRLTVT.

The gene calls are TRBV7-2 and TRBJ2-3, with D unresolved. In germline, CDR1 is SGHTA, CDR2 FQGNSA. The ends were cut back, 0 bases at V and 0 bases at J, with 7 bases in the middle. This CDR3 has 15 amino acids. The CDR3 bases are TGTGCCAGCAGCTTAGCGGCCACTAGCACAGATACGCAGTATTTT. This gives the protein CASSLAATSTDTQYF.

This clonotype was observed at least ten times. The chain joins TRBV29-1 to TRBJ1-1; a possible D gene is TRBD1 (6 bases). The V end lost 7 bases, the J end lost 1 base, and 13 bases lay between the germline ends. CDR1 is SQVTM and CDR2 is ANQGSEA in the germline V gene. The CDR3 has 13 amino acids. The CDR3: CSGQVPWNTEAFF. For the CDR3, the DNA is TGCAGCGGACAGGTGCCGTGGAACACTGAAGCTTTCTTT. Together with reference TRBV29-1 and TRBJ1-1, the CDR3 gives the full variable domain: SAVISQKPSRDICQRGTSLTIQCQVDSQVTMMFWYRQQPGQSLTLIATANQGSEATYESGFVIDKFPISRPNLTFSTLTVSNMSPEDSSIYLCSGQVPWNTEAFFGQGTRLTVV.

This clonotype was recorded a few times. This chain uses TRBV3-1 with TRBJ1-1, with D tentatively TRBD1 (6 bases). Germline V gene sequence: CDR1 LGHDT, CDR2 YNNKEL (reference sequence). Trimming removed 9 bases from V and 3 bases from J, with 20 bases in between. The CDR3 loop spans 15 amino acids. The DNA for the CDR3 is TGTGCCAGTAGTCTCTCCCCACAGGGATACACTGAAGCTTTCTTT. It specifies CASSLSPQGYTEAFF. The complete variable domain, with remaining parts taken from reference TRBV3-1 and TRBJ1-1, reads DTAVSQTPKYLVTQMGNDKSIKCEQNLGHDTMYWYKQDSKKFLKIMFSYNNKELIINETVPNRFSPKSPDKAHLNLHINSLELGDSAVYFCASSLSPQGYTEAFFGQGTRLTVV.

This clonotype was found many times. The chain carries TRBV20-1 and TRBJ2-7; D perhaps matches TRBD1 (6 bases). Per the germline V gene, CDR1 is DFQATT and CDR2 is SNEGSKA (reference sequence). The CDR3 runs 14 residues. Trimming pared 2 bases from V and 1 base from J, leaving 12 bases between. CDR3 coding DNA: TGCAGTGCTAGATGGCAGGGGAGTTCCTACGAGCAGTACTTC. Protein: CSARWQGSSYEQYF.

This clonotype was detected ten times or more. CDR3 region: CASSFPGLYYDGADTQYF. The CDR3 nucleotides are TGTGCCAGCAGCTTCCCGGGACTTTACTATGATGGGGCAGATACGCAGTATTTT. V gene TRBV7-2 combines with J gene TRBJ2-3, with D perhaps TRBD2 (6 bases). Germline-derived CDR1 and CDR2 are SGHTA and FQGNSA. V lost 3 bases and J 4 bases, leaving 23 bases between the germline ends. The CDR3 is made up of 18 amino acids. The full variable domain, with the rest looked up from reference TRBV7-2 and TRBJ2-3, is GAGVSQSPSNKVTEKGKDVELRCDPISGHTALYWYRQSLGQGLEFLIYFQGNSAPDKSGLPSDRFSAERTGGSVSTLTIQRTQQEDSAVYLCASSFPGLYYDGADTQYFGPGTRLTVL.

This clonotype was recorded many times. The chain has TRBV7-9 and TRBJ2-2; the D call may be TRBD1 or TRBD2 (6 bases each). The CDR3 spans 17 residues. Germline V gene data show CDR1 as SEHNR and CDR2 as FQNEAQ (reference sequence). V was shortened by 3 bases and J by 1 base, with 15 bases between the two germline ends. CDR3 DNA: TGTGCCAGCAGCTTCCGTGACGGGGGCGGGAACACCGGGGAGCTGTTTTTT. Amino acids: CASSFRDGGGNTGELFF.

This clonotype showed up many times. This chain links TRBV7-3 with TRBJ2-1; TRBD2 is a possible D gene (6 bases). Germline CDR1 is SGHTA and CDR2 is FQGTGA. Between the trimmed V and J ends, which lost 5 bases and 7 bases, there was a span of 12 bases. There are 13 residues in the CDR3. The CDR3 DNA follows: TGTGCCAGCAGCCGGGACTCTATAAATGAGCAGTTCTTC. This codes for CASSRDSINEQFF.

This clonotype has ten or more counts. The chain couples TRBV20-1 to TRBJ2-3, with 11 bases lining up with TRBD2. V lost 1 base and J lost 4; bases outside the gene matches: 4. Germline V gene sequence: CDR1 DFQATT, CDR2 SNEGSKA (reference sequence). The length of the CDR3 is 15 residues. The CDR3 DNA reads TGCAGTGCTAGAGCTGCTAGCGGGAGGTCAGATACGCAGTATTTT. This codes for CSARAASGRSDTQYF.

This clonotype was observed at least ten times. The rearrangement links TRBV7-9 to TRBJ2-7; D uncertain. Germline V CDR1 and CDR2: SEHNR, FQNEAQ (reference sequence). V was pared by 0 bases and J by 2 bases, with 11 bases between. This CDR3 spans 15 amino acids. CDR3 in DNA: TGTGCCAGCAGCTTAGCGGTCGGACGGACCTACGAGCAGTACTTC. As protein: CASSLAVGRTYEQYF.

This clonotype was seen repeatedly, ten times or more. The chain combines TRBV28 with TRBJ2-3; D gene unclear. The CDR3 spans 12 residues. The germline gives CDR1 MDHEN, CDR2 SYDVKM. The V end lost 8 bases, the J end lost 5 bases, and 11 bases lay between the germline ends. CDR3 residues: CASRPGRDTQYF. DNA of the CDR3: TGTGCCAGCCGCCCGGGTCGAGATACGCAGTATTTT.

This clonotype was counted a few times. The CDR3: CASNRDKNTEAFF. The CDR3 coding sequence is TGTGCCAGTAACCGGGACAAGAACACTGAAGCTTTCTTT. The chain links TRBV19 to TRBJ1-1; D is possibly TRBD1 (6 bases). The CDR3 covers 13 residues. V lost 7 bases to trimming and J lost 1 base, with 10 bases between them. The germline CDR1 and CDR2 sequences are LNHDA and SQIVND (reference sequence). The whole variable domain, filled in from reference TRBV19 and TRBJ1-1, reads DGGITQSPKYLFRKEGQNVTLSCEQNLNHDAMYWYRQDPGQGLRLIYYSQIVNDFQKGDIAEGYSVSREKKESFPLTVTSAQKNPTAFYLCASNRDKNTEAFFGQGTRLTVV.

In its sample, this clonotype was seen many times. The rearrangement joins TRBV20-1 to TRBJ2-3, with 9 bases aligning to TRBD2. The trim removed 1 base at V and 4 bases at J, leaving 6 bases unmatched. Germline values: CDR1 DFQATT, CDR2 SNEGSKA (reference sequence). CDR3 length: 15 amino acids. The CDR3 DNA reads TGCAGTGCTAGAGCTAGCGGGACGGGAGCAGATACGCAGTATTTT. This codes for CSARASGTGADTQYF.

V is TRBV12-3 or TRBV12-4 and J is TRBJ1-2; 11 nucleotides agree with TRBD1. The V segment lost 7 bases and the J segment 8 bases; nucleotides outside the gene matches: 12. This CDR3 comprises 15 residues. CDR3 amino acids: CASNRRDRGKRGYTF. DNA of the CDR3: TGTGCCAGCAACCGCCGGGACAGGGGGAAACGGGGCTACACCTTC.

In this sample, this clonotype turned up many times. The J gene is TRBJ1-4, the V gene TRBV30; D is uncertain. V was shortened by 4 bases and J by 0 bases, with 12 bases between the two germline ends. The germline gives CDR1 GTSNPN, CDR2 SVGIG (reference sequence). CDR3 length: 15 amino acids. The CDR3 sequence: CAWNPGLATNEKLFF. The CDR3 DNA sequence: TGTGCCTGGAACCCGGGCCTTGCAACTAATGAAAAACTGTTTTTT.

In this sample, this clonotype turned up many times. J is TRBJ2-7 and V is TRBV7-3, with 10 positions matching TRBD2. Per germline, CDR1 SGHTA and CDR2 FQGTGA. V dropped 5 bases and J dropped 3; count of bases not matched to a gene: 4. CDR3 length: 14 residues. CDR3 sequence reads: CASSASGRSYEQYF. The CDR3 DNA reads TGTGCCAGCAGCGCTAGCGGGAGAAGCTACGAGCAGTACTTC.

This clonotype was seen a handful of times. This chain connects TRBV6-5 to TRBJ1-5, with D maybe TRBD1 (6 bases). CDR1 and CDR2 (germline): MNHEY, SVGAGI. The CDR3 covers 15 residues. V was cut by 0 bases and J by 6 bases, with 12 bases left in between. The CDR3 region has the DNA TGTGCCAGCAGTTACTCAGGGGGACTTCGTCAGCCCCAGCATTTT. Its translation is CASSYSGGLRQPQHF.

This clonotype has more than one count but fewer than ten. V is TRBV6-1 and J is TRBJ1-1; D unclear. CDR1 and CDR2 (germline): MNHNS, SASEGT. This CDR3 region has 13 residues. With 4 bases removed from V and 2 bases from J, the gap between germline ends came to 8 bases. The CDR3 DNA is TGTGCCAGCAGTGTCGTCCGAAACACTGAAGCTTTCTTT. This codes for CASSVVRNTEAFF.

The sample holds many counts of this clonotype. CDR3 in DNA: TGTGCCAGCAGTTACTCCGTCAGGGGGAATCAGCCCCAGCATTTT. This translates into CASSYSVRGNQPQHF. The rearrangement joins TRBV6-5 to TRBJ1-5, with 7 bases fitting TRBD1. Germline V gene lookup returns CDR1 MNHEY and CDR2 SVGAGI. V shed 0 bases, J shed 4 bases, and the junction held 3 bases outside the gene matches. The CDR3 length is 15 residues.